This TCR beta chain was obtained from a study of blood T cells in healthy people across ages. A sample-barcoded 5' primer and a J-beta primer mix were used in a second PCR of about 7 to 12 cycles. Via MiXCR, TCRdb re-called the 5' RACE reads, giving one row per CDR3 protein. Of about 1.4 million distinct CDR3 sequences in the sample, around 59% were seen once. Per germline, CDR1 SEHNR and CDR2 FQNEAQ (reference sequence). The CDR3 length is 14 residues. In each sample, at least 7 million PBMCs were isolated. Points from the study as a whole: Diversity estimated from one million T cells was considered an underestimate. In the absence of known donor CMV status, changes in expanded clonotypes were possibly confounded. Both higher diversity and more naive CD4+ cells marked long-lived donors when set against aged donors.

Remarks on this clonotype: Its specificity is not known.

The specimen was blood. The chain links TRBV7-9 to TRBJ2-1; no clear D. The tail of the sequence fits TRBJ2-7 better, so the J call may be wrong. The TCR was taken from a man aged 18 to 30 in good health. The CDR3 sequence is CASNQQSSYNEQYF. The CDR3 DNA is TGTGCCAGCAACCAACAAAGCTCCTACAATGAGCAGTACTTC.